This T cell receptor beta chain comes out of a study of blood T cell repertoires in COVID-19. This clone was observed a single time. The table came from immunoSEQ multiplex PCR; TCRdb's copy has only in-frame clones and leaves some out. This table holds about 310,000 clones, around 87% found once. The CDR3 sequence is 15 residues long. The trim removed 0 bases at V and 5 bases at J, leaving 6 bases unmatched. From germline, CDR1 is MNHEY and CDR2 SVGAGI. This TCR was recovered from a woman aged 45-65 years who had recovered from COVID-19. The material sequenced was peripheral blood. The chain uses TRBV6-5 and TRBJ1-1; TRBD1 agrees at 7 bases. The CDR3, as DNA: TGTGCCAGCAGTTACTCGGAGGGGGCGCGGACTGAAGCTTTCTTT. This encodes CASSYSEGARTEAFF.